This entry describes one T cell receptor beta chain. From germline, CDR1 is MNHNS and CDR2 SASEGT. Trimming left V 3 bases short and J 7 bases short, with 10 bases between. This CDR3 is built from 14 residues. This record belongs to a study of OX40 agonist ivuxolimab in advanced cancers. Profiling relied on immunoSEQ multiplex PCR, and the TCRdb table lists in-frame clones only, not all of them. The table records around 70,000 clones, roughly 78% of them present only once. The clonotype originates from an adult with an advanced solid tumor such as melanoma, head and neck, liver or kidney cancer. The chain employs TRBV6-1 and TRBJ1-6; D unresolved. The sample consisted of CD4+ or CD8+ T cells sorted from blood, taken in a trial of the OX40 agonist ivuxolimab. The CDR3, as DNA: TGTGCCAGCAGTGACTTATACCCAAATTCACCCCTCCACTTT. It translates to CASSDLYPNSPLHF.